The clone carrying this T cell receptor (beta chain) was seen once. Its specificity is unknown. The entry originates in a study of T-cell reconstitution after alpha-beta-depleted transplantation in children. General study points: High day-60 TCRbeta diversity in some patients came from surviving recipient T cells and thymic progenitors. By about two months after transplant, alpha-beta T cells reportedly arose from several hundred graft clones that had expanded. T-cell counts and diversity were attributed mostly to newly produced T cells one year after transplant.

TCRbeta library construction was performed incorporating unique molecular identifiers. TCRdb redid the calling of the PCR reads with MiXCR, one entry per CDR3 protein. Of about 440,000 distinct CDR3 sequences in the sample, around two fifths were seen once. Germline lookup yields CDR1 SGHVS and CDR2 FNYEAQ. The CDR3 is made up of 19 amino acids. V lost 1 base, J lost 6 bases, and 25 bases lay in between. The sequence was obtained from a girl aged 2 to 9 with aplastic anemia, due to receive a stem cell transplant. The chain recombines TRBV7-6 with TRBJ2-1, with D possibly called TRBD1 or TRBD2 (5 bases each). Sample: PBMCs, taken before TCRalphabeta/CD19-depleted stem cell transplant. This chain's CDR3 is CASSLVAPLRVPGGNEQFF. CDR3 DNA sequence: TGTGCCAGCAGCTTAGTTGCGCCCCTCAGGGTACCAGGAGGCAATGAGCAGTTCTTC.